This T cell receptor (beta chain) appears in the sequencing data of a study of cytomegalovirus exposure and HLA in healthy donors. For the study at large: Of the donors genotyped, 398 in all, less than 90% fell in the Caucasian-associated ancestry cluster. Study-level findings and limits: Among the most significant clusters, several appeared linked to common viral pathogens in a later analysis. A later analysis reportedly identified an Asian-associated ancestry cluster as carrying fewer N-insertions than the roughly 700-donor mean.

A remark on this clone: The antigen is not known.

Each of the donors was a healthy bone marrow donor. The primer mix had 60 Vbeta and 13 Jbeta primers. Libraries were prepared by immunoSEQ multiplex PCR; TCRdb keeps only in-frame clonotypes and omits some of them. The repertoire includes approximately 170,000 clones, approximately 75% of them detected once, and roughly 1.6% sits in the top ten. The specimen was PBMCs. The sequence was obtained from a girl aged 10-17 years in good health and CMV-seronegative.

The CDR3 loop reads CASTPGVDEQFF. The CDR3 bases are TGTGCCAGCACCCCGGGGGTCGATGAGCAGTTCTTC. The rearrangement links TRBV18 to TRBJ2-1; tentatively, D is TRBD2 (6 bases). From germline, CDR1 is KGHSH and CDR2 LQKENI. The CDR3 sequence is 12 residues long. Trimming removed 8 bases from V and 8 bases from J, with 13 bases in between.